Shown below are 2 T cell receptor beta chains from a single sample sequenced in a study of blood T cells in healthy people across ages. Together with a sample-barcoded 5' primer, a J-beta primer mix was included in a second PCR lasting about 6 to 11 cycles. Each CDR3 protein gets one entry after TCRdb re-called the 5' RACE reads with MiXCR. The table has 780,000 or so distinct CDR3 sequences, just under 25% seen once; the top ten hold under 4.5%. Another study also made use of these data, one on T cells of mothers and their children.

Sequencing was carried out using blood. These receptor sequences come from a boy aged 5-17 years in good health.

This clonotype was detected a few times. V and J are TRBV21-1 and TRBJ1-2; the table gives TRBD1 as D, unverified against the DNA. TRBV21-1 is recorded as a pseudogene. The CDR3 extends over 15 amino acids. The CDR3, as DNA: TGTGCCAGCAGCAAGATGCGGACTGGGGACTATGGCTACACCTTC. It is translated as CASSKMRTGDYGYTF.

There are a few counts of this clonotype. The V call is TRBV4-1, the J call TRBJ2-5; 9 bases map to TRBD1. The junction had 7 bases not matched to a gene; V was cut back by 3 bases and J by 2 bases. Germline V CDR1 and CDR2: MGHRA, YSYEKL. The CDR3 loop spans 16 amino acids. CDR3 residues: CASSQGTGQIQETQYF. The CDR3 nucleotides are TGCGCCAGCAGCCAGGGGACAGGGCAAATTCAAGAGACCCAGTACTTC.